One and the same sample provided the 18 T cell receptor beta chains below, sequenced in a study of blood T cell repertoires in COVID-19. Measured with immunoSEQ multiplex PCR; TCRdb has only the in-frame clones, and not every one. Among 90,000 to 150,000 clones listed, roughly nine tenths were seen once. Sequencing was carried out using peripheral blood. Receptor source: a man between 65 and 85 years old with active or convalescent COVID-19.

The chain is built from TRBV30 and TRBJ1-1; a weak D match, TRBD1 (6 bases). V was trimmed by 0 bases and J by 5 bases, leaving 16 bases between them. This CDR3 is 15 amino acids long. Germline CDR1 is GTSNPN and CDR2 is SVGIG (reference sequence). DNA of the CDR3: TGTGCCTGGAGTGTGTCGGCAGGGGAAGCGACTGAAGCTTTCTTT. Translating it yields CAWSVSAGEATEAFF.

This clone was counted a single time. The chain carries TRBV28 and TRBJ2-5; 7 positions agree with TRBD1. Unmatched junction bases numbered 1, after V lost 2 bases and J lost 1 base. This CDR3 contains 14 residues. Germline V CDR1 and CDR2: MDHEN, SYDVKM. The CDR3 nucleotides read TGTGCCAGCAGTTTAGGACAGGTCCAAGAGACCCAGTACTTC. It specifies CASSLGQVQETQYF.

The CDR3 sequence is CASSLQDTLEEQYF. The CDR3 region has the DNA TGTGCCAGCTCACTCCAGGACACCCTGGAAGAGCAGTACTTC. This chain joins TRBV18 and TRBJ2-7; D possibly corresponds to TRBD1 (5 bases). CDR3 length: 14 residues. CDR1 and CDR2 from the germline V gene are KGHSH and LQKENI. Between the trimmed V and J ends, which lost 4 bases and 7 bases, there was a span of 17 bases.

The genes are TRBV5-5 and TRBJ2-1; possible D gene TRBD2, 5 bases. Trimming left V 2 bases short and J 4 bases short, with 16 bases between. The V gene's germline CDR1 is SGHKS and CDR2 YYEKEE (reference sequence). This CDR3 has 16 residues. This CDR3 reads CASSFEGAPPYNEQFF. The DNA of the CDR3 is TGTGCCAGCAGCTTCGAGGGAGCCCCCCCTTACAATGAGCAGTTCTTC.

This chain connects TRBV12-3 or TRBV12-4 to TRBJ1-1; D unclear. Trimming shortened V by 6 bases and J by 0 bases, and 8 bases separated the two germline ends. The CDR3 is made up of 13 amino acids. The CDR3 DNA is TGTGCCAGCAGCTCCGGGTTGAACACTGAAGCTTTCTTT. Amino acid sequence: CASSSGLNTEAFF.

The V and J genes are TRBV5-5 and TRBJ2-7; possible D gene TRBD1, 6 bases. V was clipped by 2 bases and J by 0 bases, with 9 bases between them. The CDR3 is 14 amino acids. CDR1 and CDR2 from the germline V gene are SGHKS and YYEKEE (reference sequence). The CDR3 DNA reads as TGTGCCAGCAGCTTCGGCAGGGGCTCCTACGAGCAGTACTTC. Encoded protein: CASSFGRGSYEQYF. Full variable domain (remainder filled in from reference TRBV5-5 and TRBJ2-7): DAGVTQSPTHLIKTRGQQVTLRCSPISGHKSVSWYQQVLGQGPQFIFQYYEKEERGRGNFPDRFSARQFPNYSSELNVNALLLGDSALYLCASSFGRGSYEQYFGPGTRLTVT.

The rearrangement joins TRBV28 to TRBJ1-5, with 8 bases matching TRBD1. Per the germline V gene, CDR1 is MDHEN and CDR2 is SYDVKM. Germline trimming cut 4 bases from V and 4 bases from J; bases unmatched to any gene: 9. The CDR3 contains 16 residues. The CDR3 sequence is CASSSSGGAWNQPQHF. In DNA form, the CDR3 reads TGTGCCAGCAGTTCTTCAGGGGGCGCATGGAATCAGCCCCAGCATTTT. Drawing the rest from reference TRBV28 and TRBJ1-5, the complete variable domain is DVKVTQSSRYLVKRTGEKVFLECVQDMDHENMFWYRQDPGLGLRLIYFSYDVKMKEKGDIPEGYSVSREKKERFSLILESASTNQTSMYLCASSSSGGAWNQPQHFGDGTRLSIL.

The chain couples TRBV3-1 (or the pseudogene TRBV3-2) to TRBJ2-7; TRBD2 aligns across 14 bases. V lost 1 base to trimming and J lost 3 bases; unmatched junction nucleotides: 5. Germline loops: CDR1 LGHDT, CDR2 YNNKEL (reference sequence). The CDR3 is 17 residues long. CDR3 in DNA: TGTGCCAGCAGCCAAGGGACTAGCGGGAGGTTACTCTACGAGCAGTACTTC. Amino acid sequence: CASSQGTSGRLLYEQYF.

The genes are TRBV4-2 and TRBJ2-7; 9 bases line up with TRBD2. There are 20 residues in the CDR3. Germline V gives CDR1 LGHNA, CDR2 YNFKEQ. The V gene end was trimmed by 3 bases and the J gene end by 1 base; junction bases not matched to a gene: 19. Here the CDR3 reads CASSQRAEAGGELVSYEQYF. The CDR3 DNA reads TGTGCCAGCAGCCAGCGGGCAGAAGCGGGAGGTGAACTTGTATCCTACGAGCAGTACTTC.

The rearrangement uses TRBV2 and TRBJ2-7; maybe TRBD2 (5 bases). This CDR3 has 12 amino acids. Germline loops: CDR1 SNHLY, CDR2 FYNNEI. This CDR3 reads CAAKGDTYEQYF. CDR3 DNA: TGTGCAGCTAAGGGAGACACCTACGAGCAGTACTTC.

This rearrangement joins TRBV24-1 to TRBJ2-4; 8 bases are shared with TRBD1. CDR1 is KGHDR and CDR2 is SFDVKD in the germline V gene. This CDR3 has 15 residues. The ends lost 5 bases at V and 3 bases at J; junction bases unmatched: 5. CDR3 residues: CATSAVGQGKNIQYF. CDR3 DNA sequence: TGTGCCACCAGTGCCGTCGGACAGGGCAAAAACATTCAGTACTTC.

The rearrangement links TRBV30 to TRBJ1-5; TRBD1 matches 7 bases. V lost 2 bases, J lost 2 bases, and 15 bases stayed unmatched. This CDR3 has 18 residues. Germline V gives CDR1 GTSNPN, CDR2 SVGIG (reference sequence). The CDR3 reads CAWSPHPGYTGGNQPQHF. The CDR3 bases are TGTGCCTGGAGTCCCCACCCGGGGTACACAGGGGGCAATCAGCCCCAGCATTTT.

The DNA for the CDR3 is TGCGCCAGCAGCTTGGGAACAGGGGGCCTTCGTGAGCAGTACTTC. Residues: CASSLGTGGLREQYF. This rearrangement joins TRBV5-1 to TRBJ2-7; TRBD1 agrees at 9 bases. CDR1 is SGHRS, CDR2 YFSETQ, per germline. J gave up 7 bases and V 0 bases, and 8 bases lay outside the gene matches. The CDR3 extends over 15 amino acids.

The genes are TRBV19 and TRBJ2-1, with 13 positions matching TRBD2. The V and J ends lost 9 bases and 7 bases, in that order; junction bases with no gene match: 9. The CDR3 covers 15 residues. Germline CDR1 reads LNHDA; CDR2 reads SQIVND (reference sequence). CDR3 sequence: CASLLGTSGMNEQFF. In DNA, the CDR3 is TGTGCCAGCCTCTTGGGGACTAGCGGGATGAATGAGCAGTTCTTC. Variable domain in full (rest from reference TRBV19 and TRBJ2-1): DGGITQSPKYLFRKEGQNVTLSCEQNLNHDAMYWYRQDPGQGLRLIYYSQIVNDFQKGDIAEGYSVSREKKESFPLTVTSAQKNPTAFYLCASLLGTSGMNEQFFGPGTRLTVL.

This CDR3 reads CASSVSSGRNEQFF. The CDR3, as DNA: TGTGCCAGCAGTGTATCTAGCGGGAGGAATGAGCAGTTCTTC. The chain carries TRBV25-1 and TRBJ2-1; 11 bases match TRBD2. The CDR3 covers 14 residues. In germline, CDR1 is MGHDK, CDR2 SYGVNS. With V trimmed by 4 bases and J by 7 bases, 3 bases remained unmatched.

The chain recombines TRBV30 with TRBJ1-1, with TRBD1 matching over 7 bases. CDR1 GTSNPN and CDR2 SVGIG come from the germline V gene (reference sequence). Trimming removed 5 bases from V and 1 base from J; junction bases left unmatched: 1. The CDR3 runs to 12 residues. The CDR3 here is CAWDRANTEAFF. The CDR3 nucleotides are TGTGCCTGGGACAGGGCGAACACTGAAGCTTTCTTT.

The chain links TRBV10-3 to TRBJ2-7; 10 nucleotides line up with TRBD1. Germline V gene data show CDR1 as ENHRY and CDR2 as SYGVKD. The CDR3 length is 17 residues. The V segment lost 1 base and the J segment 5 bases; nucleotides outside the gene matches: 11. The CDR3 region is CAISELGTGVTLDEQYF. In nucleotides, the CDR3 is TGTGCCATCAGTGAGTTGGGGACAGGGGTAACTCTCGACGAGCAGTACTTC.

The rearrangement links TRBV11-3 to TRBJ2-3; tentatively, D is TRBD2 (6 bases). The CDR3 loop spans 14 amino acids. Trimming removed 3 bases from V and 3 bases from J, with 10 bases in between. Germline CDR1 is SGHNT and CDR2 is YENEEA. CDR3 region: CASSLSGYTDTQYF. CDR3 bases: TGTGCCAGCAGCTTGAGCGGGTATACAGATACGCAGTATTTT.